This T cell receptor (beta chain) was captured in a study of CD8+CD57+ T cells in acquired aplastic anemia. The V end lost 5 bases, the J end lost 6 bases, and 19 bases lay between the germline ends. Germline CDR1 is SEHNR and CDR2 is FQNEAQ (reference sequence). The CDR3 loop spans 15 amino acids. Sequencing involved patients with CD8+CD57+ cell expansion previously shown by flow cytometry. Genomic DNA acted as the template from which TCR beta VDJ combination and CDR3 sequence profiling were carried out. TCRdb re-called the reads with MiXCR, one entry per CDR3 protein. The data contain roughly 250,000 distinct CDR3 sequences, more than 40% of them seen just once; the ten biggest clones take up 7% to 10%.

V and J are TRBV7-9 and TRBJ1-2, with D possibly matching TRBD1 (6 bases). The origin of this receptor is a human donor with aplastic anemia. The material sequenced was sorted CD4+, CD8+, or CD8+CD57+ T cells (not recorded which) from PBMCs. CDR3 in amino acids: CASSIRLDSGDGYTF. The CDR3 nucleotides read TGTGCCAGCAGCATTCGTTTGGACAGCGGGGATGGCTACACCTTC.